The 15 T cell receptor beta chains presented below share a single source sample, sequenced in a study of shared clonotypes between healthy human individuals. This table comes from immunoSEQ multiplex PCR, and its TCRdb copy is limited to in-frame clones, with some not included. This table has over a million clones, 70% to 80% appearing once. The sequenced sample was memory CD4+ T cells sorted from blood. As to subset: CD45RA-negative fraction. These receptor sequences come from a man between 18 and 29 years old in good health.

The chain recombines TRBV6-5 with TRBJ1-5, with no clear D. The CDR3 loop spans 14 amino acids. Looked up from germline, CDR1 is MNHEY and CDR2 is SVGAGI. V lost 8 bases, J lost 2 bases, and 13 bases lay in between. This chain's CDR3 is CASVSVPGNQPQHF. The CDR3 region has the DNA TGTGCCAGCGTTTCCGTCCCGGGCAATCAGCCCCAGCATTTT.

For this clone: The same CDR3 is also encoded by other DNA sequences in this sample. V gene TRBV5-1 combines with J gene TRBJ2-7; perhaps TRBD1 as D (5 bases). Trimming took 2 bases from V and 3 from J, leaving 9 bases between them. The CDR3 has 13 amino acids. CDR1 is SGHRS and CDR2 is YFSETQ in the germline V gene. The CDR3 coding sequence is TGCGCCAGCAGCTTTGGCGACAGCTACGAGCAGTACTTC. Amino acid sequence: CASSFGDSYEQYF.

A word on this clone: Other DNA sequences in this specimen translate into the identical CDR3. J is TRBJ1-2 and V is TRBV28; D remains unclear. The CDR3 covers 14 residues. CDR1 is MDHEN, CDR2 SYDVKM, per germline. V shed 1 base and J shed 2 bases, with 8 bases lying between them. Here the CDR3 reads CASSLSVSNYGYTF. The CDR3 DNA is TGTGCCAGCAGTTTATCAGTCAGCAACTATGGCTACACCTTC.

This clone was found once. This sample includes further DNA sequences coding for the same CDR3. The chain links TRBV5-4 to TRBJ2-3; 8 nucleotides line up with TRBD2. The CDR3 is 14 residues long. Trimming cost V 3 bases and J 1 base; bases outside gene matches: 1. Germline CDR1 SGHNT, CDR2 YYREEE (reference sequence). The CDR3 loop reads CASSSGGGTDTQYF. CDR3 sequence (DNA): TGTGCCAGCAGCTCCGGGGGGGGCACAGATACGCAGTATTTT.

V gene TRBV30 combines with J gene TRBJ1-3; 8 positions agree with TRBD1. The CDR3 runs to 15 residues. J was trimmed by 1 base and V by 3 bases; bases with no gene match: 5. Germline CDR1 GTSNPN, CDR2 SVGIG (reference sequence). The CDR3 protein is CAWRTGGPSGNTIYF. DNA for the CDR3: TGTGCCTGGAGAACAGGGGGGCCATCTGGAAACACCATATATTTT.

V is TRBV29-1 and J is TRBJ2-1, with D unclear. CDR3 size: 13 residues. In germline, CDR1 is SQVTM, CDR2 ANQGSEA. V shed 7 bases and J shed 7 bases, with 17 bases lying between them. The CDR3 spells CSGILFWVNEQFF. The CDR3 region has the DNA TGCAGCGGTATCCTTTTTTGGGTTAATGAGCAGTTCTTC.

About this clone itself: In the same sample, other DNA sequences code for this CDR3. The chain links TRBV7-2 to TRBJ2-7; D is ambiguous. This CDR3 has 11 amino acids. Looked up from germline, CDR1 is SGHTA and CDR2 is FQGNSA. V was clipped by 4 bases and J by 4 bases, with 5 bases between them. The CDR3 region has the DNA TGTGCCAGCAGCTCGCTATACGAGCAGTACTTC. Its translation: CASSSLYEQYF. Full variable domain (outside the CDR3, taken from reference TRBV7-2 and TRBJ2-7): GAGVSQSPSNKVTEKGKDVELRCDPISGHTALYWYRQSLGQGLEFLIYFQGNSAPDKSGLPSDRFSAERTGGSVSTLTIQRTQQEDSAVYLCASSSLYEQYFGPGTRLTVT.

This clone was counted once. The CDR3 region is CSTGKDTQYF. CDR3 DNA sequence: TGCAGCACGGGGAAAGATACGCAGTATTTT. The chain recombines TRBV29-1 with TRBJ2-3; perhaps TRBD2 as D (5 bases). Deletions cut 8 bases from V and 5 bases from J, with 8 bases between. CDR1 is SQVTM and CDR2 is ANQGSEA in the germline V gene. The CDR3 is 10 residues long.

V gene TRBV7-3 combines with J gene TRBJ2-1; 11 nucleotides line up with TRBD2. Germline V gene lookup returns CDR1 SGHTA and CDR2 FQGTGA. CDR3 length: 18 residues. Trimming at V came to 5 bases and at J to 1 base, leaving 10 bases not matched to a gene. The chain's CDR3 is CASSKLAGDRSSYNEQFF. CDR3 DNA sequence: TGTGCCAGCAGCAAACTAGCGGGGGATCGTTCGTCCTACAATGAGCAGTTCTTC.

This clone was counted between two and nine times. The chain carries TRBV30 and TRBJ1-4, with no clear D. Deletions cut 0 bases from V and 4 bases from J, with 9 bases between. CDR1 and CDR2 (germline): GTSNPN, SVGIG (reference sequence). The CDR3 is 14 residues long. The CDR3, as DNA: TGTGCCTGGAGTGTACAGACGGATAATGAAAAACTGTTTTTT. This sequence encodes CAWSVQTDNEKLFF.

V gene TRBV5-4 combines with J gene TRBJ2-1, with 8 nucleotides matching TRBD2. CDR3 size: 16 residues. Germline V gives CDR1 SGHNT, CDR2 YYREEE (reference sequence). V trimming: 4 bases; J trimming: 0 bases; junction bases outside the gene matches: 6. The CDR3 loop reads CASSAGGLSSYNEQFF. For the CDR3, the DNA is TGTGCCAGCAGCGCGGGGGGACTGAGCTCCTACAATGAGCAGTTCTTC.

This clone was counted once. This chain connects TRBV19 to TRBJ2-2; D may match TRBD1 or TRBD2 (6 bases each). With 2 bases removed from V and 13 bases from J, the gap between germline ends came to 11 bases. The V gene's germline CDR1 is LNHDA and CDR2 SQIVND (reference sequence). This CDR3 spans 12 amino acids. The DNA for the CDR3 is TGTGCCAGTAGTATATCACAGGGAGGGCTGTTTTTT. Translating it yields CASSISQGGLFF.

The genes are TRBV28 and TRBJ2-5, with 12 positions matching TRBD2. Germline CDR1 reads MDHEN; CDR2 reads SYDVKM. This CDR3 contains 16 residues. With V trimmed by 6 bases and J by 5 bases, 10 bases remained unmatched. The CDR3 DNA sequence: TGTGCCAGCAGGCCGACTAGCGGGGGCCATGGGGAGACCCAGTACTTC. As protein: CASRPTSGGHGETQYF.

A remark on this clone: One junction end does not reproduce the germline sequence, and a read error may be involved. The chain combines TRBV30 with TRBJ1-1; TRBD1 agrees at 9 bases. Germline CDR1 GTSNPN, CDR2 SVGIG (reference sequence). The CDR3 loop spans 11 amino acids. This CDR3 reads CAWREDRGVHF. The DNA for the CDR3 is TGTGCCTGGAGGGAGGACAGGGGTGTTCACTTT.

J is TRBJ2-7 and V is TRBV19; maybe TRBD2 (6 bases). The CDR3 covers 14 residues. Germline values: CDR1 LNHDA, CDR2 SQIVND (reference sequence). V was pared by 3 bases and J by 4 bases, with 13 bases between. This CDR3 reads CASSIKEGRYEQYF. The CDR3 DNA reads TGTGCCAGTAGTATCAAGGAGGGCCGGTACGAGCAGTACTTC.